This T cell receptor beta chain was documented in a study of T cell responses to AZD1222 COVID-19 vaccine. Study outcomes and limitations: The donor group comprised mostly white British people and more females; the analysis possibly underestimated clonal diversity. There were vaccine-associated CD4 TCRs across spike, dominant at 160-218 and 743-854. Two AZD1222 administrations were followed by greater Spike-specific TCR breadth and depth.

Note on this clone: Its matching antigen is unknown.

Only in-frame clones appear in the TCRdb table, and some are missing; sequencing was by immunoSEQ multiplex PCR. The sample shows about 270,000 clones, 90% to 95% of them seen only once. CDR3 length: 13 residues. The germline V gene has CDR1 SNHLY and CDR2 FYNNEI. Unmatched junction bases numbered 2, after V lost 4 bases and J lost 3 bases. This material consisted of peripheral blood, taken 28 days after the second AZD1222 dose. This sequence was found in an adult who received the AZD1222 COVID-19 vaccine. The rearrangement links TRBV2 to TRBJ2-7, with 8 bases that match TRBD1. The CDR3 protein is CASSGTGYYEQYF. In DNA, the CDR3 is TGTGCCAGCAGTGGGACAGGGTACTACGAGCAGTACTTC.